This section outlines one T cell receptor (beta chain) sequence together with its context. This sample was included in a study of blood T cell repertoires in COVID-19. Whole-study context: Sites in the United States, Italy and Spain provided acute and convalescent COVID-19 samples. Sample material is recorded as cDNA or gDNA derived from T cells, B-cell-depleted T cells, or PBMCs.

The V end lost 1 base, the J end lost 2 bases, and 11 bases lay between the germline ends. In germline, CDR1 is WNHNN, CDR2 SYGVQD (reference sequence). The CDR3 is made up of 16 amino acids. Authors' data handling: Nucleated cell counts were estimated from reference gene primer amplification. TCRdb's copy holds only in-frame clones and misses some; the assay was immunoSEQ multiplex PCR. The DNA was the basis for D and trimming; V, J and clone size are from that table. The top ten hold 6.5% of the sample, which has fewer than 65,000 clones, around 85% seen once. The gene calls are TRBV10-1 and TRBJ2-2; unclear D gene. This clonotype originated in a man aged 55 to 70 with acute or convalescent COVID-19. Sequenced material: peripheral blood. The CDR3 DNA reads TGCGCCAGCAGTGAGTACCGACCGACTAACACCGGGGAGCTGTTTTTT. Its protein product is CASSEYRPTNTGELFF.